The clone carrying this T cell receptor (beta chain) was seen only once. Its target is unknown. This entry comes from a study of chemoradiotherapy in HPV16-positive cancers. Overall study results and limits: Non-HPV-specific T cells did not expand in tumors during treatment, whereas candidate HPV-specific clones and E7-related motifs did. HPV-responsive T-cell expansion during chemoradiotherapy was linked to improved recurrence-free survival in HPV16-positive patients. The functional HPV-specific definition rests on just a couple of HPV16-positive patients.

Samples were taken several times over chemoradiotherapy. TCRdb's table, derived via immunoSEQ multiplex PCR, lists solely in-frame clones and lacks some. The table includes about 4,000 clones, roughly 77% detected once. The V gene's germline CDR1 is SGHTA and CDR2 FQGNSA. The CDR3 is made up of 13 amino acids. Losses at the gene ends were 3 bases for V and 9 bases for J; bases not matched to a gene: 7. This chain connects TRBV7-2 to TRBJ1-2, with TRBD1 identical over 7 bases. This specimen was acquired from a patient who underwent chemoradiotherapy. The receptor comes from a human donor with HPV-associated anogenital cancer. The CDR3 protein is CASSFGLGGRYTF. The DNA for the CDR3 is TGTGCCAGCAGCTTCGGGCTAGGGGGCCGCTACACCTTC.